These 30 T cell receptor beta chains originate from one sample sequenced in a study of CD8+ T cells in alopecia areata. Investigators isolated RNA and reverse transcribed it into cDNA to act as the sequencing template. Assay used: immunoSEQ multiplex PCR; TCRdb lists only in-frame clones, some missing. The data show hundreds of thousands of clones, with 65% to 70% seen just once and under 1.5% held by the top ten. This specimen consisted of CD4+ T cells sorted from blood, obtained at week 0. Source of these receptors: a human donor with alopecia areata.

This clone has a handful of counts. This sequence joins TRBV6-6 and TRBJ2-3, with D perhaps TRBD2 (6 bases). This CDR3 region has 14 residues. Germline V gene sequence: CDR1 MNHNY, CDR2 SVGAGI (reference sequence). V was shortened by 5 bases and J by 4 bases, with 13 bases between the two germline ends. CDR3 DNA sequence: TGTGCCAGCAGTGACCCGGGACTTTCAGATACGCAGTATTTT. It codes for CASSDPGLSDTQYF.

The chain combines TRBV5-6 with TRBJ2-7; D is tentatively TRBD1 or TRBD2 (5 bases each). Germline CDR1 and CDR2: SGHDT and YYEEEE. The CDR3 runs 17 residues. The V end was cut by 4 bases, the J end by 2 bases, with 22 bases between. CDR3 DNA sequence: TGTGCCAGCAGCCCCTTCTTAGGGCAGGGAGTTACCTACGAGCAGTACTTC. Encoded protein: CASSPFLGQGVTYEQYF.

The V call is TRBV30, the J call TRBJ2-2, with D possibly being TRBD1 (5 bases). Trimming left V 2 bases short and J 2 bases short, with 12 bases between. This CDR3 has 15 residues. Germline values: CDR1 GTSNPN, CDR2 SVGIG (reference sequence). The CDR3 sequence is CAWSYQTANTGELFF. The CDR3 nucleotides are TGTGCCTGGAGTTACCAGACAGCTAACACCGGGGAGCTGTTTTTT.

The chain recombines TRBV5-6 with TRBJ1-2; TRBD1 matches 8 bases. The CDR3 totals 13 residues. The ends lost 4 bases at V and 5 bases at J; junction bases unmatched: 4. Germline CDR1 reads SGHDT; CDR2 reads YYEEEE. The CDR3 sequence is CASSPGTGYGYTF. The DNA for the CDR3 is TGTGCCAGCAGCCCCGGGACAGGATATGGCTACACCTTC.

The chain carries TRBV9 and TRBJ2-7; D is undetermined. V was cut by 0 bases and J by 2 bases, with 12 bases left in between. Germline CDR1 is SGDLS and CDR2 is YYNGEE. The CDR3 sequence is 15 residues long. In DNA form, the CDR3 reads TGTGCCAGCAGCGTAGGGCAGTTCTCGGCCTACGAGCAGTACTTC. Translating it yields CASSVGQFSAYEQYF.

The genes are TRBV4-2 and TRBJ2-5, with D perhaps matching TRBD2 (6 bases). The CDR3 runs 17 residues. Deletions cut 6 bases from V and 0 bases from J, with 20 bases between. The germline gives CDR1 LGHNA, CDR2 YNFKEQ. The DNA of the CDR3 is TGTGCCAGCAGTCGTGGGGGACGGAGGGATTACCAAGAGACCCAGTACTTC. This sequence encodes CASSRGGRRDYQETQYF.

The chain uses TRBV10-3 and TRBJ2-7; TRBD2 might be the D (6 bases). Germline V lookup: CDR1 ENHRY, CDR2 SYGVKD. The CDR3 covers 13 residues. V lost 4 bases, J lost 1 base, and 8 bases lay in between. CDR3 amino acids: CAISVRESYEQYF. CDR3 sequence (DNA): TGTGCCATCAGTGTCCGGGAGTCCTACGAGCAGTACTTC.

This clone was found a few times. The chain combines TRBV7-6 with TRBJ2-1, with a weak D call TRBD2 (6 bases). Per germline, CDR1 SGHVS and CDR2 FNYEAQ. Trimming took off 4 bases at V and 6 bases at J, with 16 bases between the two ends. The CDR3 contains 15 residues. CDR3: CASSSYGTRGNEQFF. CDR3 nucleotides: TGTGCCAGCAGCTCCTATGGGACTCGGGGCAATGAGCAGTTCTTC.

V usage is TRBV5-6 and J usage is TRBJ2-3; D remains ambiguous. Germline V gives CDR1 SGHDT, CDR2 YYEEEE. V was trimmed by 4 bases and J by 8 bases, leaving 14 bases between them. This CDR3 region has 13 residues. The CDR3 DNA reads TGTGCCAGCAGCGCCCCATCGGGCCGTACGCAGTATTTT. This codes for CASSAPSGRTQYF.

This chain uses TRBV9 with TRBJ1-1; no reliable D call. In germline, CDR1 is SGDLS, CDR2 YYNGEE. There are 15 residues in the CDR3. The germline V and J ends were trimmed by 7 bases and 0 bases, with 16 bases remaining between them. DNA of the CDR3: TGTGCCAGCGCGAAGCTGGGAGGCGTGAACACTGAAGCTTTCTTT. This gives the protein CASAKLGGVNTEAFF. Full variable domain (rest looked up from reference TRBV9 and TRBJ1-1): DSGVTQTPKHLITATGQRVTLRCSPRSGDLSVYWYQQSLDQGLQFLIQYYNGEERAKGNILERFSAQQFPDLHSELNLSSLELGDSALYFCASAKLGGVNTEAFFGQGTRLTVV.

This clone was detected a few times. This chain links TRBV2 with TRBJ1-5, with D possibly TRBD1 on 6 matching bases. The CDR3 is 15 amino acids. The germline V gene encodes CDR1 SNHLY and CDR2 FYNNEI. Trimming left V 1 base short and J 6 bases short, with 13 bases between. For the CDR3, the DNA is TGTGCCAGCAGTGAAGTTGGGGGCGCGGGTCAGCCCCAGCATTTT. Translated, it gives CASSEVGGAGQPQHF.

This clone turned up a few times. The rearrangement links TRBV7-9 to TRBJ1-1; D not certain. Deletions cut 5 bases from V and 0 bases from J, with 13 bases between. The CDR3 extends over 15 amino acids. Germline lookup yields CDR1 SEHNR and CDR2 FQNEAQ (reference sequence). The CDR3 is CASSAPRAMNTEAFF. CDR3 sequence (DNA): TGTGCCAGCAGCGCCCCCCGCGCCATGAACACTGAAGCTTTCTTT. Full variable domain (remainder filled in from reference TRBV7-9 and TRBJ1-1): DTGVSQNPRHKITKRGQNVTFRCDPISEHNRLYWYRQTLGQGPEFLTYFQNEAQLEKSRLLSDRFSAERPKGSFSTLEIQRTEQGDSAMYLCASSAPRAMNTEAFFGQGTRLTVV.

This clone showed up just a few times. This sequence joins TRBV30 and TRBJ2-5; possible D gene TRBD2, 6 bases. CDR3 length: 15 amino acids. V shed 4 bases and J shed 5 bases, with 20 bases lying between them. Per the germline V gene, CDR1 is GTSNPN and CDR2 is SVGIG (reference sequence). CDR3 coding DNA: TGTGCCTGGACCTTACGGGGGACCCCCTGGGAGACCCAGTACTTC. Its translation is CAWTLRGTPWETQYF.

V and J are TRBV30 and TRBJ1-6; 8 bases align to TRBD1. The CDR3 is 15 residues long. The junction had 9 bases not matched to a gene; V was cut back by 4 bases and J by 7 bases. Germline V gene sequence: CDR1 GTSNPN, CDR2 SVGIG (reference sequence). The CDR3 spells CAWTRDRLGNSPLHF. The CDR3 DNA follows: TGTGCCTGGACCAGGGACAGGCTGGGGAATTCACCCCTCCACTTT. The full variable domain, in which reference TRBV30 and TRBJ1-6 provide the parts outside the CDR3, is SQTIHQWPATLVQPVGSPLSLECTVEGTSNPNLYWYRQAAGRGLQLLFYSVGIGQISSEVPQNLSASRPQDRQFILSSKKLLLSDSGFYLCAWTRDRLGNSPLHFGNGTRLTVT.

A remark on this clone: The sample has other DNA sequences that encode this CDR3 too. The chain employs TRBV7-9 and TRBJ2-3, with TRBD2 matching 11 bases. The CDR3 runs 15 residues. J lost 3 bases, V lost 2 bases, and 1 base had no gene match. Germline V lookup: CDR1 SEHNR, CDR2 FQNEAQ (reference sequence). The CDR3 is CASSLTSGGTDTQYF. Written as DNA, the CDR3 is TGTGCCAGCAGCTTAACTAGCGGGGGAACAGATACGCAGTATTTT.

V and J are TRBV30 and TRBJ2-3; perhaps TRBD2 as D (6 bases). There are 14 residues in the CDR3. The germline CDR1 and CDR2 sequences are GTSNPN and SVGIG (reference sequence). With 2 bases removed from V and 2 bases from J, the gap between germline ends came to 11 bases. This CDR3 reads CAWSSSGLTDTQYF. CDR3 DNA: TGTGCCTGGAGTAGTAGCGGACTCACAGATACGCAGTATTTT.

This sequence joins TRBV4-3 and TRBJ2-5; weak D call: TRBD1 (5 bases). CDR1 is LGHNA and CDR2 is YSLEER in the germline V gene. Trimming left V 1 base short and J 2 bases short, with 11 bases between. The CDR3 length is 15 residues. CDR3 protein: CASSQGRQNQETQYF. In DNA, the CDR3 is TGCGCCAGCAGCCAAGGCCGACAGAATCAAGAGACCCAGTACTTC.

The rearrangement joins TRBV2 to TRBJ2-1; 7 bases map to TRBD2. The V segment lost 4 bases and the J segment 0 bases; nucleotides outside the gene matches: 3. CDR3 length: 15 amino acids. Germline V gene lookup returns CDR1 SNHLY and CDR2 FYNNEI. The CDR3 sequence: CASSATSFSYNEQFF. CDR3 in DNA: TGTGCCAGCAGTGCGACTAGCTTCTCCTACAATGAGCAGTTCTTC.

Note on this clone: This CDR3 is also generated by other DNA sequences in the sample. This rearrangement joins TRBV30 to TRBJ1-5, with 7 bases fitting TRBD1. CDR1 is GTSNPN and CDR2 is SVGIG in the germline V gene (reference sequence). This CDR3 comprises 13 residues. Trimming removed 2 bases from V and 6 bases from J; junction bases left unmatched: 4. The CDR3 bases are TGTGCCTGGAGTAGACAGGGCTCTCAGCCCCAGCATTTT. Translated: CAWSRQGSQPQHF.

The chain couples TRBV29-1 to TRBJ2-1, with 10 bases that match TRBD2. This CDR3 comprises 13 residues. CDR1 and CDR2 from the germline V gene are SQVTM and ANQGSEA. The junction had 4 bases not matched to a gene; V was cut back by 3 bases and J by 8 bases. In nucleotides, the CDR3 is TGCAGCGTTGATAGCGGGGGGCGGCATGAGCAGTTCTTC. Its translation is CSVDSGGRHEQFF.

This clone was detected a few times. This sequence joins TRBV5-6 and TRBJ2-7, with D perhaps TRBD1 or TRBD2 (5 bases each). CDR3 length equals 12 residues. Germline assignment: CDR1 SGHDT and CDR2 YYEEEE. The V end was cut by 1 base, the J end by 7 bases, with 9 bases between. The CDR3 nucleotides are TGTGCCAGCAGCTTGACGGGACGGGAGCAGTACTTC. This sequence encodes CASSLTGREQYF.

The genes are TRBV30 and TRBJ1-6; D uncertain. Trimming took off 5 bases at V and 7 bases at J, with 15 bases between the two ends. CDR3 length: 14 amino acids. Germline CDR1 reads GTSNPN; CDR2 reads SVGIG (reference sequence). The CDR3 DNA sequence: TGTGCCTGGTCCACCAGACCGTCGAATTCACCCCTCCACTTT. It specifies CAWSTRPSNSPLHF.

In this sample, this clone turned up a few times. This chain uses TRBV5-6 with TRBJ1-1, with D unclear. This CDR3 has 16 residues. V gave up 2 bases and J gave up 0 bases, with 14 bases separating them. The germline gives CDR1 SGHDT, CDR2 YYEEEE. The CDR3 reads CASSLRTTFMNTEAFF. In DNA form, the CDR3 reads TGTGCCAGCAGCTTAAGAACAACCTTCATGAACACTGAAGCTTTCTTT.

V gene TRBV29-1 combines with J gene TRBJ2-3; weak D call: TRBD2 (7 bases). CDR1 and CDR2 from the germline V gene are SQVTM and ANQGSEA. There are 14 residues in the CDR3. The ends were cut back, 3 bases at V and 4 bases at J, with 14 bases in the middle. The CDR3 nucleotides read TGCAGCGTTGAGGGGGGGCGAGGGGCAGATACGCAGTATTTT. As protein: CSVEGGRGADTQYF.

This clone has a handful of counts. The rearrangement joins TRBV7-9 to TRBJ1-5, with TRBD1 matching over 9 bases. The V gene end was trimmed by 5 bases and the J gene end by 7 bases; junction bases not matched to a gene: 6. CDR1 is SEHNR, CDR2 FQNEAQ, per germline (reference sequence). The length of the CDR3 is 14 residues. The CDR3 DNA is TGTGCCAGCAGCCTAACAGGGGGCCGACAGCCCCAGCATTTT. This codes for CASSLTGGRQPQHF.

The chain has TRBV7-2 and TRBJ2-5; 12 bases are shared with TRBD2. J was trimmed by 5 bases and V by 5 bases; bases with no gene match: 6. The V gene's germline CDR1 is SGHTA and CDR2 FQGNSA. This CDR3 region has 15 residues. The CDR3 protein is CASSTWTSGTETQYF. As DNA, the CDR3 is TGTGCCAGCAGCACCTGGACTAGCGGGACGGAGACCCAGTACTTC.

This clone was recorded a few times. The chain couples TRBV30 to TRBJ1-2; the D gene is possibly TRBD1 (6 bases). The V end was cut by 0 bases, the J end by 7 bases, with 18 bases between. Germline CDR1 reads GTSNPN; CDR2 reads SVGIG (reference sequence). This CDR3 spans 15 amino acids. The CDR3 DNA reads as TGTGCCTGGAGTGTAAGGTCAGGGGTATGGAGTGGCTACACCTTC. It yields the protein CAWSVRSGVWSGYTF.

This clone was observed a handful of times. The chain recombines TRBV12-5 with TRBJ2-1, with D unresolved. V lost 0 bases to trimming and J lost 11 bases, with 8 bases between them. The CDR3 totals 12 residues. Germline CDR1 is LGHNT and CDR2 is FRNRAP. The CDR3 is CASGLVGGKQFF. In DNA form, the CDR3 reads TGTGCTAGTGGTTTGGTAGGCGGAAAGCAGTTCTTC. Looking up the rest from reference TRBV12-5 and TRBJ2-1 gives the full variable domain: DARVTQTPRHKVTEMGQEVTMRCQPILGHNTVFWYRQTMMQGLELLAYFRNRAPLDDSGMPKDRFSAEMPDATLATLKIQPSEPRDSAVYFCASGLVGGKQFFGPGTRLTVL.

V is TRBV6-5 and J is TRBJ2-3; D unresolved. Trimming cost V 7 bases and J 4 bases, with 6 bases left between them. Per the germline V gene, CDR1 is MNHEY and CDR2 is SVGAGI. The CDR3 is made up of 11 amino acids. The CDR3 protein is CASTAADTQYF. The CDR3 coding sequence is TGTGCCAGCACCGCCGCAGATACGCAGTATTTT.

This chain links TRBV23-1 with TRBJ2-4; no clear D gene. TRBV23-1 carries the ORF label, with uncertain function. This CDR3 has 15 residues. V dropped 4 bases and J dropped 1 base, with 11 bases sitting between them. As DNA, the CDR3 is TGCGCCAGCAGTCGCAGGAACTTGGCCAAAAACATTCAGTACTTC. Translation gives CASSRRNLAKNIQYF.